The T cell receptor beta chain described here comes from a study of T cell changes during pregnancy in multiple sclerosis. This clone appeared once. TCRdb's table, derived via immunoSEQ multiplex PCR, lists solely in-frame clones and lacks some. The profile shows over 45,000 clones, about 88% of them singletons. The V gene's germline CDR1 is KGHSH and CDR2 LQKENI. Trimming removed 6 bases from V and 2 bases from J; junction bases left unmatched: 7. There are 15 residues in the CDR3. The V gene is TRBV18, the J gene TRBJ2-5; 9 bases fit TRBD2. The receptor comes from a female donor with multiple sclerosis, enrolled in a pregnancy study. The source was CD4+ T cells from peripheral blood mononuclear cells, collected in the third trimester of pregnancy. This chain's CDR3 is CASSISGRVQETQYF. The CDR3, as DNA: TGTGCCAGCTCTATTAGCGGGAGAGTGCAAGAGACCCAGTACTTC.